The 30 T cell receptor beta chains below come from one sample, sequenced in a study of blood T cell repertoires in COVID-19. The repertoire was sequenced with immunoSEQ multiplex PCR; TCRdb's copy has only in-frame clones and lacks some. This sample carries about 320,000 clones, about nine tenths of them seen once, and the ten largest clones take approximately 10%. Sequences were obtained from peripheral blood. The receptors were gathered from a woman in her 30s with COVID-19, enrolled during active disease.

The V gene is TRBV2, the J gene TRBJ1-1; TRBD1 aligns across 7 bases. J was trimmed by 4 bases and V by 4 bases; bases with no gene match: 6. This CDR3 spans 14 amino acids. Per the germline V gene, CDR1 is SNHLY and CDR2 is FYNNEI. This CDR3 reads CASSGESGGTEAFF. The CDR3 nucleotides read TGTGCCAGCAGTGGGGAATCAGGGGGCACTGAAGCTTTCTTT.

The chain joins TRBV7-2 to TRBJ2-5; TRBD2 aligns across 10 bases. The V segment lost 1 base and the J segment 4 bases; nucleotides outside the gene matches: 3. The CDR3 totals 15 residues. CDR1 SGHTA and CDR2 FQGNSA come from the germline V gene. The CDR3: CASSLGTSGSETQYF. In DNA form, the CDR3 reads TGTGCCAGCAGCTTAGGGACTAGCGGCTCAGAGACCCAGTACTTC.

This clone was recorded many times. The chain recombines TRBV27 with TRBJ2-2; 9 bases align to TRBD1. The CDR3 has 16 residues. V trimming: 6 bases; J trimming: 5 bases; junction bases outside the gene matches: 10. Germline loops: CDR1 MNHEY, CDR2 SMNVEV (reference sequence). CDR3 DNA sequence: TGTGCCAGCAGCCCCATCGGGACAGGGCTTACCGGGGAGCTGTTTTTT. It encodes CASSPIGTGLTGELFF.

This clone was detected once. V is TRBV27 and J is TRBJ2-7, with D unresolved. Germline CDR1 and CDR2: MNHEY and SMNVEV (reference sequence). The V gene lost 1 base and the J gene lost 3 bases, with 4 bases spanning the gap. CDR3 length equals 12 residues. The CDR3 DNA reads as TGTGCCAGCAGTTTATTCCACTACGAGCAGTACTTC. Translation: CASSLFHYEQYF.

The CDR3 DNA follows: TGCGCCAGCAGCCTCGGACAGCGCACAGATACGCAGTATTTT. It translates to CASSLGQRTDTQYF. The rearrangement joins TRBV4-1 to TRBJ2-3; D is perhaps TRBD1 (6 bases). V was pared by 4 bases and J by 1 base, with 9 bases between. The CDR3 covers 14 residues. Per germline, CDR1 MGHRA and CDR2 YSYEKL.

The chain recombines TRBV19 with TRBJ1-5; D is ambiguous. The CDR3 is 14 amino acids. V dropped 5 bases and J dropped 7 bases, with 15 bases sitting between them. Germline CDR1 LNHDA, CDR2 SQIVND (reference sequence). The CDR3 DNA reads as TGTGCCAGTAGTGCTTACCTCCGGGAGCAGCCCCAGCATTTT. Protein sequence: CASSAYLREQPQHF.

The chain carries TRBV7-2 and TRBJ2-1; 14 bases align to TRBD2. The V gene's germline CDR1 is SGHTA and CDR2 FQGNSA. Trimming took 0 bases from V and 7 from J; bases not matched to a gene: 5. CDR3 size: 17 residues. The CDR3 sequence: CASSLALGLAGGNEQFF. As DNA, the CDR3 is TGTGCCAGCAGCTTAGCGTTAGGACTAGCGGGGGGAAATGAGCAGTTCTTC. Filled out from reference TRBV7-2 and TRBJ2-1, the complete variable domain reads GAGVSQSPSNKVTEKGKDVELRCDPISGHTALYWYRQSLGQGLEFLIYFQGNSAPDKSGLPSDRFSAERTGGSVSTLTIQRTQQEDSAVYLCASSLALGLAGGNEQFFGPGTRLTVL.

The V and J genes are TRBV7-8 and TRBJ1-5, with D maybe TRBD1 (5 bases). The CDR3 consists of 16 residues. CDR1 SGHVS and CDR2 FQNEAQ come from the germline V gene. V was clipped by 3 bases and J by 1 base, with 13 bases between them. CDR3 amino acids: CASSFGAGTSNQPQHF. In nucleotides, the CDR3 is TGTGCCAGCAGCTTCGGTGCGGGGACGAGCAATCAGCCCCAGCATTTT.

The CDR3 loop is CASTGGGGVQWAATNEKLFF. CDR3 coding DNA: TGTGCCAGCACCGGGGGAGGCGGGGTTCAGTGGGCAGCAACTAATGAAAAACTGTTTTTT. V usage is TRBV2 and J usage is TRBJ1-4; possible D gene TRBD1, 5 bases. CDR3 length: 20 residues. Germline CDR1 and CDR2: SNHLY and FYNNEI. Trimming took 7 bases from V and 0 from J, leaving 27 bases between them.

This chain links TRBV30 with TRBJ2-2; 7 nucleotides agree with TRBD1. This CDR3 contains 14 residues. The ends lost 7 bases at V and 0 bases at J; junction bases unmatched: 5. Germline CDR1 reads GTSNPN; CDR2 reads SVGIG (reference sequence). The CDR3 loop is CASRGTANTGELFF. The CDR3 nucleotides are TGTGCCTCACGAGGGACAGCGAACACCGGGGAGCTGTTTTTT.

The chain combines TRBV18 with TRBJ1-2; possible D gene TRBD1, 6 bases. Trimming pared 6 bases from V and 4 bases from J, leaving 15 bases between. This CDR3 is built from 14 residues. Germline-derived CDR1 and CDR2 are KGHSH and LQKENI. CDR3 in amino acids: CASSPEGGVYGYTF. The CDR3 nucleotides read TGTGCCAGCTCCCCGGAAGGGGGGGTCTATGGCTACACCTTC.

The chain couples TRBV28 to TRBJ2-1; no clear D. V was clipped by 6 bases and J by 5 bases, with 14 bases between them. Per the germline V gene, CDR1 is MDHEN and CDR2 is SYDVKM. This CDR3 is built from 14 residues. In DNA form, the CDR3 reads TGTGCCAGCAGATATAGTGAGGTACACAATGAGCAGTTCTTC. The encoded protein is CASRYSEVHNEQFF.

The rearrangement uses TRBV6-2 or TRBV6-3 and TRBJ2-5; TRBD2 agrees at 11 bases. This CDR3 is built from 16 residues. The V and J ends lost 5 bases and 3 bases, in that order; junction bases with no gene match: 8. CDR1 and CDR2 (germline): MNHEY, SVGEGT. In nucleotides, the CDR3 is TGTGCCAGCAGTGTAATGGGACTAGCGGACGAAGAGACCCAGTACTTC. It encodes CASSVMGLADEETQYF.

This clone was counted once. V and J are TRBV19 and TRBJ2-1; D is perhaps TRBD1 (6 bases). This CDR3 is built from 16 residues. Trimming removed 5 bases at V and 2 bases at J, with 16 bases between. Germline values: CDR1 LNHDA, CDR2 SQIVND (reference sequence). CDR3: CASSQGWGIAYNEQFF. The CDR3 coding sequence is TGTGCCAGTAGTCAGGGGTGGGGGATCGCCTACAATGAGCAGTTCTTC.

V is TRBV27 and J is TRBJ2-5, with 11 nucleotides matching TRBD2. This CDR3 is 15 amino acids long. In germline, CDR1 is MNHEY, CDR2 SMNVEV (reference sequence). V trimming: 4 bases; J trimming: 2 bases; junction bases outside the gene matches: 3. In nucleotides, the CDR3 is TGTGCCAGCAGTTACCTAGCGGGGGGACAAGAGACCCAGTACTTC. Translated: CASSYLAGGQETQYF.

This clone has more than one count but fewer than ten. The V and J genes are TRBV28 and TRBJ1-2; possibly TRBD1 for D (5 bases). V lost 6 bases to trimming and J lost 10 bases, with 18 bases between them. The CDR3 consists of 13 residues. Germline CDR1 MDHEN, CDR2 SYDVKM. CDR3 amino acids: CASSTPAGRPYTF. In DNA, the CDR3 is TGTGCCAGCAGCACCCCTGCGGGACGGCCCTACACCTTC.

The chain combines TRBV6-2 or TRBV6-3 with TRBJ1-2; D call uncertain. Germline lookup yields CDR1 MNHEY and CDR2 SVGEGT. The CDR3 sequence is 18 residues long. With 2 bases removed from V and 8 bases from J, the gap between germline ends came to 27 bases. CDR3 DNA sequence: TGTGCCAGCAGTTACGGAGGGAGCGGGAAGCCCGCCCTAGGCGGCTACACCTTC. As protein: CASSYGGSGKPALGGYTF.

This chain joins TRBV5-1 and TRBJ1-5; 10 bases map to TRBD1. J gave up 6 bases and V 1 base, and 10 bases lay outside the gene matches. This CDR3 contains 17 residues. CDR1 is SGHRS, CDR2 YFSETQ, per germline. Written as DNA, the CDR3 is TGCGCCAGCAGCTTGACCCCCCGGACAGGGGGTACTCAGCCCCAGCATTTT. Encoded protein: CASSLTPRTGGTQPQHF. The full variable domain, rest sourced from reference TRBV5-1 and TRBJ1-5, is KAGVTQTPRYLIKTRGQQVTLSCSPISGHRSVSWYQQTPGQGLQFLFEYFSETQRNKGNFPGRFSGRQFSNSRSEMNVSTLELGDSALYLCASSLTPRTGGTQPQHFGDGTRLSIL.

The CDR3, as DNA: TGCGCCAGCAGCCATGCTGACCCGGGCCGGGGGGCCTACGAGCAGTACTTC. This codes for CASSHADPGRGAYEQYF. The chain has TRBV4-1 and TRBJ2-7; 7 nucleotides match TRBD2. The CDR3 has 17 residues. In germline, CDR1 is MGHRA, CDR2 YSYEKL. Trimming removed 3 bases from V and 2 bases from J; junction bases left unmatched: 13.

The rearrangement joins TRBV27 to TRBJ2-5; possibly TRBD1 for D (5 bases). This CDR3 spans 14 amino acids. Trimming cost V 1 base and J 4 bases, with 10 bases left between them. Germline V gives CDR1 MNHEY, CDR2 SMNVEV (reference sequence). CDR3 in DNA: TGTGCCAGCAGTTTATTACCAGGGTCAGAGACCCAGTACTTC. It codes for CASSLLPGSETQYF.

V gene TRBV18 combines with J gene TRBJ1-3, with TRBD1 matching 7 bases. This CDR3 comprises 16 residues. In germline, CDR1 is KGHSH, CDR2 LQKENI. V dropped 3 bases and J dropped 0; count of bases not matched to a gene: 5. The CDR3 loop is CASSPPGQTSGNTIYF. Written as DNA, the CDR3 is TGTGCCAGCTCACCGCCGGGACAGACCTCTGGAAACACCATATATTTT.

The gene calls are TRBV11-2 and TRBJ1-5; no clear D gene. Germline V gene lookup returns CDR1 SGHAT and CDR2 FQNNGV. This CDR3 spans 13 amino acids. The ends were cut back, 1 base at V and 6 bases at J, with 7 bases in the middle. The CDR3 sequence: CASSLGASQPQHF. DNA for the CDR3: TGTGCCAGCAGCTTAGGGGCGAGTCAGCCCCAGCATTTT.

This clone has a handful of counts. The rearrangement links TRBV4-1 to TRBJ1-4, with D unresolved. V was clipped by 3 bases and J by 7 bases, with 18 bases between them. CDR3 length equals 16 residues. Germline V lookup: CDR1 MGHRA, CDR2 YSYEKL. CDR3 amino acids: CASSHRPRGEGEKLFF. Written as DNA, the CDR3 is TGCGCCAGCAGCCACCGGCCCCGGGGAGAGGGTGAAAAACTGTTTTTT.

This CDR3 is CAWSVLAGEAFF. The CDR3 DNA follows: TGTGCCTGGAGTGTACTAGCGGGAGAAGCTTTCTTT. The chain carries TRBV30 and TRBJ1-1; no clear D. Germline V gives CDR1 GTSNPN, CDR2 SVGIG (reference sequence). The CDR3 extends over 12 amino acids. Trimming took 0 bases from V and 8 from J, leaving 10 bases between them.

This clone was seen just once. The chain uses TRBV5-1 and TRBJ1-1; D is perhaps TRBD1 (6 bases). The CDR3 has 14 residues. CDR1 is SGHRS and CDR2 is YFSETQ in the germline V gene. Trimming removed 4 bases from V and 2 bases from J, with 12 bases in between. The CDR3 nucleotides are TGCGCCAGCAGCCTGGACAGCATCAACACTGAAGCTTTCTTT. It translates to CASSLDSINTEAFF.

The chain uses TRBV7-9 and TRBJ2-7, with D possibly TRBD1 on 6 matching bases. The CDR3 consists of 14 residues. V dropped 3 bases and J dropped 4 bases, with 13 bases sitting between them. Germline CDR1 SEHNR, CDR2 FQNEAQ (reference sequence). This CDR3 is CASSLGSQGYEQYF. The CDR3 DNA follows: TGTGCCAGCAGCTTGGGGAGTCAGGGGTACGAGCAGTACTTC.

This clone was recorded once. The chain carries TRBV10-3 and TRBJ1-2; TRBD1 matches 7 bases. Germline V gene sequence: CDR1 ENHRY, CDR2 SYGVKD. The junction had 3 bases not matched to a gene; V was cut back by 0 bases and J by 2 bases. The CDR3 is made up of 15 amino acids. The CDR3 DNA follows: TGTGCCATCAGTGAGTCGACAGGGTCCAACTATGGCTACACCTTC. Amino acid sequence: CAISESTGSNYGYTF.

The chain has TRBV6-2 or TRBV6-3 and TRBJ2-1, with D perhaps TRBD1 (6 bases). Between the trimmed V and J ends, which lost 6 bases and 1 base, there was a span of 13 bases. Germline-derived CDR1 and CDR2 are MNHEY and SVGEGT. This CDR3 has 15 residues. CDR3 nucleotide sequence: TGTGCCAGCAGCTCCACAGGGAAGTCCTACAATGAGCAGTTCTTC. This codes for CASSSTGKSYNEQFF.

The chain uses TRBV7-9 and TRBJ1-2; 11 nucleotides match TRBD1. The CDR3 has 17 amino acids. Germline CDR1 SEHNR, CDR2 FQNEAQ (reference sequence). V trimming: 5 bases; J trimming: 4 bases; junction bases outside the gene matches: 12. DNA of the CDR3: TGTGCCAGCAGCCTGAGGGCGGGACAGGGGGTGGGCTATGGCTACACCTTC. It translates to CASSLRAGQGVGYGYTF.

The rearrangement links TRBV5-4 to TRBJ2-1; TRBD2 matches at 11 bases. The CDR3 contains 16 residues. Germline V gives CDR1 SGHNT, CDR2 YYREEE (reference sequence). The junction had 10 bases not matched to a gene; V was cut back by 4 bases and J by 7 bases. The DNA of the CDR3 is TGTGCCAGCAGCCTAAGGAGGCTAGCGGGGGGAAATGAGCAGTTCTTC. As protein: CASSLRRLAGGNEQFF.